This section outlines one T cell receptor (beta chain) sequence together with its context. The sample is drawn from a study of control samples from healthy donors and cancer patients. The V end was cut by 4 bases, the J end by 3 bases, with 19 bases between. CDR3 length equals 17 residues. Germline CDR1 and CDR2: SGHDT and YYEEEE. Clones were read by immunoSEQ multiplex PCR, and TCRdb kept only the in-frame ones, dropping some. The sample yields about 120,000 clones, 75% to 90% seen once. The TCR was taken from a woman aged 45-60 years with colorectal cancer. Sequencing used PBMCs. The rearrangement joins TRBV5-6 to TRBJ2-2; a possible D gene is TRBD2 (5 bases). The CDR3 is CASSRPPSLGYTGELFF. The CDR3 region has the DNA TGTGCCAGCAGCCGCCCCCCATCACTAGGTTACACCGGGGAGCTGTTTTTT. The full variable domain, its missing parts supplied by reference TRBV5-6 and TRBJ2-2, is DAGVTQSPTHLIKTRGQQVTLRCSPKSGHDTVSWYQQALGQGPQFIFQYYEEEERQRGNFPDRFSGHQFPNYSSELNVNALLLGDSALYLCASSRPPSLGYTGELFFGEGSRLTVL.